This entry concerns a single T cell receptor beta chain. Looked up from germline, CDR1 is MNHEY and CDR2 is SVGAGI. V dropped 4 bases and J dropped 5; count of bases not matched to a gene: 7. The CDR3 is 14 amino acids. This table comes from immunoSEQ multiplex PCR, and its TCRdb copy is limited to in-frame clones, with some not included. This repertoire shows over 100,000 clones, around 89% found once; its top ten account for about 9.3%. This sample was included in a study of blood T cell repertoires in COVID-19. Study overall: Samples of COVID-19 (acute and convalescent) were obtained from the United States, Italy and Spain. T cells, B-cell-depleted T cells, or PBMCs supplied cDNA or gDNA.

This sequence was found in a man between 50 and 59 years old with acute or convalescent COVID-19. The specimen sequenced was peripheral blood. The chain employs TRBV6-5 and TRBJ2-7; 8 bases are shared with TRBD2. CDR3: CASSSPGGLNEQYF. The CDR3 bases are TGTGCCAGCAGTTCCCCGGGGGGGCTGAACGAGCAGTACTTC.